Included here is one T cell receptor beta chain sequence, with context. This entry comes from a study of cytomegalovirus exposure and HLA in healthy donors. The CDR3 is 15 amino acids. Per the germline V gene, CDR1 is MNHEY and CDR2 is SMNVEV (reference sequence). V lost 4 bases and J lost 4, with 16 bases in between. A multiplex PCR was run with 60 Vbeta primers and 13 Jbeta primers. Clones were sequenced by immunoSEQ multiplex PCR, and TCRdb holds only the in-frame ones, with some missing. The sample comprises approximately 170,000 clones, 80% to 90% of which are singletons, and 2.4% rests with the top ten.

The chain recombines TRBV27 with TRBJ1-2; possible D gene TRBD1, 6 bases. This TCR was recovered from a male donor in good health and CMV-seronegative. The specimen was PBMCs. CDR3 sequence reads: CASSSTPTGVYGYTF. The CDR3 DNA is TGTGCCAGCAGTTCCACACCGACAGGCGTCTATGGCTACACCTTC.